The rows below give T cell receptor beta chains drawn from one sample of a study of cytomegalovirus exposure and HLA in healthy donors. Profiled with immunoSEQ multiplex PCR; TCRdb holds only in-frame clones, not every one. The sample comprises under 150,000 clones, 76% of which are singletons, and about 1.7% rests with the top ten. The source material was PBMCs. These receptors were taken from a female donor in good health and CMV-seropositive. Each CDR3 is given with its conserved first and last residue. The D gene is left open where the match is weak. Clone size is shown for a subset of rows, as once, few, many or a class of expanded clone.

abundance,v_gene,d_gene,j_gene,CDR3nt,CDR3aa
-,TRBV15,-,TRBJ1-2,TGTGCCACCAGCAGAGGGCAGGGATCTCTCTATGGCTACACCTTC,CATSRGQGSLYGYTF
few,TRBV7-7,TRBD1,TRBJ2-5,TGTGCCAGCAGCTGGGACAGGGGCCCCCAAGAGACCCAGTACTTC,CASSWDRGPQETQYF
-,TRBV11-3,TRBD2,TRBJ2-3,TGTGCCAGCAGCTCGGGACTAGCGAGAAACACAGATACGCAGTATTTT,CASSSGLARNTDTQYF
-,TRBV2,TRBD1,TRBJ1-1,TGTGCCAGCAGTGACACAGGGGTGTGGTTGAACACTGAAGCTTTCTTT,CASSDTGVWLNTEAFF
-,TRBV7-2,-,TRBJ2-1,TGTGCCAGCAGCTTAGGAGCCGAGGTCAATGAGCAGTTCTTC,CASSLGAEVNEQFF
-,TRBV28,TRBD2,TRBJ2-7,TGTGCCAGCAGTTTTACGGACCGCGGGGGGCGCGAGCAGTACTTC,CASSFTDRGGREQYF
-,TRBV10-3,-,TRBJ2-6,TGTGCCATCAGTGAGTCAGGGGGTGGGGCCAACGTCCTGACTTTC,CAISESGGGANVLTF
few,TRBV20-1,-,TRBJ2-2,TGCAGTGCCAAGGGGAACGGGGAGCTGTTTTTT,CSAKGNGELFF
-,TRBV5-5,TRBD2,TRBJ2-1,TGTGCCAGCAGCTTGTACCTTAGCGGGGTAGGGAATGAGCAGTTCTTC,CASSLYLSGVGNEQFF
-,TRBV5-1,-,TRBJ2-7,TGCGCCAGCAGCAACGGACAGCCCTACGAGCAGTACTTC,CASSNGQPYEQYF
few,TRBV5-1,-,TRBJ1-5,TGCGCCAGCAGCCAGGGAAACGGTGATAGCAATCAGCCCCAGCATTTT,CASSQGNGDSNQPQHF
-,TRBV7-9,-,TRBJ1-1,TGTTCCAGCAGGTCAGGGCACCCTGAAGCTTTCTTT,CSSRSGHPEAFF
few,TRBV27,TRBD1,TRBJ1-6,TGTGCCAGCAGTTTTTCTGAGGACAGGCGGATGACCTATAATTCACCCCTCCACTTT,CASSFSEDRRMTYNSPLHF
-,TRBV5-4,-,TRBJ1-2,TGTGCCAGCAGCTTGCCGGGACACCGAGCGAACAATGGCTACACCTTC,CASSLPGHRANNGYTF
-,TRBV2,-,TRBJ2-7,TGTGCCAGCAGTGAGCGGGACAGTGGGAACGAGCAGTACTTC,CASSERDSGNEQYF
-,TRBV28,-,TRBJ2-2,TGTGCCAGCAGTTTATCGGCCCCCAGGAGGGGGCTTACCGGGGAGCTGTTTTTT,CASSLSAPRRGLTGELFF
few,TRBV6-1,-,TRBJ2-3,TGTGCCAGCAGTGAGCCTGGGACAACGACCACAGATACGCAGTATTTT,CASSEPGTTTTDTQYF
-,TRBV6-1,TRBD2,TRBJ2-1,TGTGCCAGCAGTGAAGATCATTGGAGCGGGAGAGCCGAGCAGTTCTTC,CASSEDHWSGRAEQFF
-,TRBV2,TRBD2,TRBJ2-3,TGTGCCAGCAGTACTAGCGGGATTACCACAGATACGCAGTATTTT,CASSTSGITTDTQYF
-,TRBV6-4,-,TRBJ1-2,TGTGCCAGCAGTGCCGGGATGGGAGCTAACTATGGCTACACCTTC,CASSAGMGANYGYTF
-,TRBV6-4,TRBD2,TRBJ2-3,TGTGCCAGCAGAGGAGCGGGGGTCACAGATACGCAGTATTTT,CASRGAGVTDTQYF
-,TRBV2,TRBD2,TRBJ2-7,TGTGCCAGCCGCTCTCGGGAGGGCGACGAGCAGTACTTC,CASRSREGDEQYF
-,TRBV6-6,-,TRBJ2-7,TGTGCCAGCGGGAGGTGGACCTACGAGCAGTACTTC,CASGRWTYEQYF
-,TRBV7-2,-,TRBJ1-1,TGTGCCAGCAGGACTTACAGGGTCGAAACTGAAGCTTTCTTT,CASRTYRVETEAFF
-,TRBV28,TRBD1,TRBJ2-1,TGTGCCAGCAGTGAACTAACGGGACAGGGACGCAATGAGCAGTTCTTC,CASSELTGQGRNEQFF
-,TRBV7-7,TRBD2,TRBJ2-1,TGTGCCAGCAGCCCGTCTGGCGTAGCGGGGTACAATGAGCAGTTCTTC,CASSPSGVAGYNEQFF
-,TRBV5-1,TRBD1,TRBJ2-7,TGCGCCAGCAGCCCCGGGACAGGGAACTACGAGCAGTACTTC,CASSPGTGNYEQYF
-,TRBV25-1,TRBD1,TRBJ2-1,TGTGCCAGCAGTGGGGTGGAAGCCCAGGGGGTAGGTGAGCAGTTCTTC,CASSGVEAQGVGEQFF
-,TRBV6-5,-,TRBJ2-4,TGTGCCAGCAGTTACGGGAGTGGTCTAGCCAAAAACATTCAGTACTTC,CASSYGSGLAKNIQYF
-,TRBV19,TRBD1,TRBJ1-1,TGTGCCAGCAGACTACAGGGGAGCACTGAAGCTTTCTTT,CASRLQGSTEAFF
-,TRBV18,-,TRBJ1-2,TGTGCCAGCTCACCATTCGAAGGGGCGCGGCGTGTTGGCTACACCTTC,CASSPFEGARRVGYTF
once,TRBV28,TRBD1,TRBJ1-6,TGTGCCAGCCAAGGCCCCGGACAGGGGTTTAATTCACCCCTCCACTTT,CASQGPGQGFNSPLHF
-,TRBV9,-,TRBJ1-1,TGTGCCAGCAGTCAACAGGGTAACACTGAAGCTTTCTTT,CASSQQGNTEAFF
-,TRBV28,-,TRBJ1-4,TGTGCCAGCAGTTTGGGGCAGGGAGGTGAAAAACTGTTTTTT,CASSLGQGGEKLFF
-,TRBV5-1,-,TRBJ2-5,TGCGCCAGCAGCCCCTACTACCAAGAGACCCAGTACTTC,CASSPYYQETQYF
-,TRBV7-9,TRBD1,TRBJ2-5,TGTGCCAGCAGCGAGGGGACAGTTGGAGAGACCCAGTACTTC,CASSEGTVGETQYF
-,TRBV9,-,TRBJ2-7,TGTGCCAGCAGCCGTGACAGCTACGCTTACGAGCAGTACTTC,CASSRDSYAYEQYF
-,TRBV28,TRBD1,TRBJ1-4,TGTGCCAGCAAACAGGGGGTTGAAAAACTGTTTTTT,CASKQGVEKLFF
-,TRBV9,TRBD2,TRBJ2-3,TGTGCCAGCAGCGTAGCTGGCGCGGGGGGCTTGGATACGCAGTATTTT,CASSVAGAGGLDTQYF
-,TRBV6-1,TRBD2,TRBJ2-5,TGTGCCAGCAGTTGGACTAGCGATCAAGAGACCCAGTACTTC,CASSWTSDQETQYF
-,TRBV14,-,TRBJ2-7,TGTGCCAGCAGCCAGAATGGGGCAGGGTTGGGCGAGCAGTACTTC,CASSQNGAGLGEQYF
-,TRBV7-2,-,TRBJ2-1,TGTGCCAGCAGCTTATCGGCTCAGGTCAATGAGCAGTTCTTC,CASSLSAQVNEQFF
-,TRBV7-3,-,TRBJ2-2,TGTGCCAGCAGCATTATGGCCTGGGGCAGAGACACCGGGGAGCTGTTTTTT,CASSIMAWGRDTGELFF
-,TRBV5-6,TRBD2,TRBJ2-5,TGTGCCAGCAGCTTGGAGGGTTGGGGAGGGCAAGAGACCCAGTACTTC,CASSLEGWGGQETQYF
once,TRBV5-6,TRBD2,TRBJ2-7,TGTGCCAGCAGTATAGCGGGAGGGGGCTCCTACGAGCAGTACTTC,CASSIAGGGSYEQYF
-,TRBV27,TRBD2,TRBJ2-7,TGTGCCAGCAGTTTATCCCTAGCGGGAGGCTACGAGCAGTACTTC,CASSLSLAGGYEQYF
-,TRBV5-1,TRBD1,TRBJ2-7,TGCGCCAGCAGCCTGGATGGACAGGGGGCCTACGAGCAGTACTTC,CASSLDGQGAYEQYF
-,TRBV7-3,TRBD2,TRBJ2-3,TGTGCCAGCAGCCTTAGCGGGAGCACAGATACGCAGTATTTT,CASSLSGSTDTQYF
-,TRBV7-9,TRBD1,TRBJ1-4,TGTTCCAGCAGCTTAAAGGGCATAGGGACAGGGAGAGCTAATGAAAAACTGTTTTTT,CSSSLKGIGTGRANEKLFF
-,TRBV19,TRBD2,TRBJ2-3,TGTGCCAGTAGTCACATAGCGGGAGGTGGCACAGATACGCAGTATTTT,CASSHIAGGGTDTQYF
-,TRBV6-7,TRBD1,TRBJ2-2,TGTGCCAGCAGTTACTTGAGGACAGGGAGCCTTAAGAACACCGGGGAGCTGTTTTTT,CASSYLRTGSLKNTGELFF
-,TRBV23-1,-,TRBJ2-5,TGCGCCAGCAGTCAATTCCGGAGGGACCAAGAGACCCAGTACTTC,CASSQFRRDQETQYF
-,TRBV11-2,-,TRBJ2-5,TGTGCCAGCAGCTTGGGCTCCCAAGAGACCCAGTACTTC,CASSLGSQETQYF